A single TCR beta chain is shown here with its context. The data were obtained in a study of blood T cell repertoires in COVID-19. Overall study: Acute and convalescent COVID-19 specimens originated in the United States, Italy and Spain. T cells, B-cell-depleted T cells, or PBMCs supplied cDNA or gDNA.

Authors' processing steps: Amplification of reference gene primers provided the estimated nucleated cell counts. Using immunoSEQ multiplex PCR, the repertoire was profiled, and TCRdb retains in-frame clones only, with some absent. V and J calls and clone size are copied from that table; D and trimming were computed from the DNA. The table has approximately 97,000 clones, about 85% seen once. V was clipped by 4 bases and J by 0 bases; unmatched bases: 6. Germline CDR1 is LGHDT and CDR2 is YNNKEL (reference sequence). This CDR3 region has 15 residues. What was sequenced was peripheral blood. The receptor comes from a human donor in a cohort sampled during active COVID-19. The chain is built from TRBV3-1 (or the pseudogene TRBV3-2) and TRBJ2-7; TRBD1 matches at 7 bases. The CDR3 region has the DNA TGTGCCAGCAGCCCGAGACAGGGCCTCTCCTACGAGCAGTACTTC. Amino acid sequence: CASSPRQGLSYEQYF.